This entry lists 14 T cell receptor beta chains sequenced from one sample in a study of T-cell memory formation after mild COVID-19. TCRdb re-derived calls from the 5' RACE reads in MiXCR, one entry per CDR3 protein. The profile shows under 250,000 distinct CDR3 sequences, about 9.2% of them singletons. Sequencing was done on a sample of PBMCs or a T cell subset sorted from them (not recorded which). Every receptor here comes from a man aged 18 to 35 who had mild COVID-19 (a few samples of this study predate the infection). Cell type and time point are not known.

The rearrangement joins TRBV20-1 to TRBJ1-2; D unresolved. There are 14 residues in the CDR3. Germline V CDR1 and CDR2: DFQATT, SNEGSKA (reference sequence). V lost 0 bases, J lost 8 bases, and 16 bases lay in between. This chain's CDR3 is CSARDLTGAGGYTF. In DNA, the CDR3 is TGCAGTGCTAGAGACCTGACCGGCGCCGGGGGCTACACCTTC.

This rearrangement joins TRBV10-3 to TRBJ2-7; tentatively, D is TRBD1 (6 bases). V lost 5 bases to trimming and J lost 3 bases, with 17 bases between them. This CDR3 contains 15 residues. CDR1 and CDR2 from the germline V gene are ENHRY and SYGVKD. The CDR3 region is CAISSSDRRSYEQYV. The CDR3, as DNA: TGTGCCATCAGTTCATCGGACAGACGAAGCTACGAGCAGTACGTC.

At least ten counts were recorded for this clonotype. V is TRBV28 and J is TRBJ1-4, with D possibly matching TRBD1 (6 bases). The length of the CDR3 is 14 residues. V lost 6 bases, J lost 5 bases, and 13 bases lay in between. Per germline, CDR1 MDHEN and CDR2 SYDVKM. The CDR3 DNA sequence: TGTGCCAGCAGCACAGGGCCTCTCAATGAAAAACTGTTTTTT. This sequence encodes CASSTGPLNEKLFF.

This clonotype was seen more than once but under ten times. The chain has TRBV5-1 and TRBJ2-7, with 9 positions matching TRBD1. With V trimmed by 0 bases and J by 12 bases, 10 bases remained unmatched. Germline CDR1 and CDR2: SGHRS and YFSETQ. CDR3 length: 14 amino acids. Here the CDR3 DNA reads TGCGCCAGCAGCTTGGACACAGGGGGCCTAGATTGGTACGTC. It encodes CASSLDTGGLDWYV.

This clonotype was recorded many times. The rearrangement links TRBV3-1 to TRBJ2-1, with TRBD1 as a possible D gene (6 bases). The CDR3 runs 12 residues. CDR1 is LGHDT, CDR2 YNNKEL, per germline (reference sequence). The V gene lost 1 base and the J gene lost 9 bases, with 7 bases spanning the gap. The CDR3 reads CASSQADSEQFF. The CDR3 DNA sequence: TGTGCCAGCAGCCAAGCGGACAGTGAGCAGTTCTTC.

This clonotype came up many times. The chain links TRBV5-6 to TRBJ2-7; D unclear. Germline lookup yields CDR1 SGHDT and CDR2 YYEEEE. The V end lost 4 bases, the J end lost 3 bases, and 11 bases lay between the germline ends. The CDR3 sequence is 13 residues long. In DNA, the CDR3 is TGTGCCAGCAGCCGGCGACTCATCTACGAGCAGTACGTC. Its translation is CASSRRLIYEQYV.

This clonotype was found many times. The V call is TRBV12-3 or TRBV12-4, the J call TRBJ1-5; no firm D call. V lost 7 bases, J lost 2 bases, and 12 bases lay in between. The CDR3 is made up of 14 amino acids. For the CDR3, the DNA is TGTGCCAGCACTCTGTCTTTGGGCAATCAGCCCCAGCATTTT. Its translation: CASTLSLGNQPQHF.

The V call is TRBV7-3, the J call TRBJ1-2; D gene ambiguous. The CDR3 is 13 residues long. Germline-derived CDR1 and CDR2 are SGHTA and FQGTGA. V lost 0 bases, J lost 6 bases, and 8 bases lay in between. In DNA, the CDR3 is TGTGCCAGCAGCTTAACGCTTCAAGATGGCTACACCTTC. Residues: CASSLTLQDGYTF.

This chain uses TRBV4-3 with TRBJ1-1; no reliable D call. This CDR3 is 15 amino acids long. CDR1 and CDR2 (germline): LGHNA, YSLEER. V dropped 0 bases and J dropped 9 bases, with 17 bases sitting between them. The CDR3 here is CASSQDRVALGKAFF. Written as DNA, the CDR3 is TGCGCCAGCAGCCAAGATCGAGTGGCCCTAGGTAAAGCTTTCTTT.

This clonotype came up a few times. The CDR3 bases are TGTGCCAGCACCGGGACAGGGAGCTCCTACGAGCAGTACTTC. Protein product: CASTGTGSSYEQYF. The gene calls are TRBV12-3 or TRBV12-4 and TRBJ2-7; TRBD1 aligns across 9 bases. This CDR3 has 14 residues. With 7 bases clipped from V and 0 bases from J, the junction kept 4 bases outside the gene matches.

This clonotype has more than one count but fewer than ten. This chain joins TRBV6-5 and TRBJ1-6; no reliable D call. V lost 10 bases and J 10 bases, leaving 14 bases between the germline ends. This CDR3 contains 12 residues. Germline CDR1 MNHEY, CDR2 SVGAGI. The DNA of the CDR3 is TGTGCCACGCAGGACTCTGGATCACCCCTCCACTTT. Amino acid sequence: CATQDSGSPLHF.

This chain joins TRBV6-2 or TRBV6-3 and TRBJ2-7; weak D call: TRBD1 (5 bases). Germline CDR1 MNHEY, CDR2 SVGEGT. The length of the CDR3 is 12 residues. V dropped 6 bases and J dropped 3 bases, with 9 bases sitting between them. CDR3: CASSDQGYEQYF. The DNA for the CDR3 is TGTGCCAGCAGCGATCAGGGCTACGAGCAGTACTTC.

This clonotype was observed many times. This chain uses TRBV7-6 with TRBJ2-7, with 11 bases that match TRBD2. The germline V gene has CDR1 SGHVS and CDR2 FNYEAQ. This CDR3 region has 15 residues. Losses at the gene ends were 0 bases for V and 2 bases for J; bases not matched to a gene: 0. Here the CDR3 reads CASSLASGGAYEQYF. The CDR3, as DNA: TGTGCCAGCAGCTTAGCTAGCGGGGGGGCCTACGAGCAGTACTTC.

This clonotype was detected many times. The genes are TRBV20-1 and TRBJ2-1; 8 bases agree with TRBD2. The germline V gene has CDR1 DFQATT and CDR2 SNEGSKA (reference sequence). The CDR3 sequence is 14 residues long. The V segment lost 6 bases and the J segment 9 bases; nucleotides outside the gene matches: 13. CDR3 sequence reads: CSASEVRGAREQFF. The CDR3 DNA reads as TGCAGTGCCTCCGAAGTGCGGGGGGCGCGTGAGCAGTTCTTC.